These 19 T cell receptor beta chains share one sample of origin, sequenced in a study of graft-versus-host responses after intestinal transplantation. Clones were sequenced by immunoSEQ multiplex PCR, and TCRdb holds only the in-frame ones, with some missing. The sample yields around 100,000 clones, 90% to 95% seen once. The antigens of these receptors remain unknown. The material was unstimulated CD8+ T cells sorted from spleen or lymph node cells, obtained before transplant. The receptors derive from a human donor who was the organ donor for an intestinal transplant.

CDR3: CASSPIRGETQYF. DNA of the CDR3: TGTGCCAGCAGCCCCATCAGGGGAGAGACCCAGTACTTC. The chain has TRBV27 and TRBJ2-5; maybe TRBD1 (6 bases). In germline, CDR1 is MNHEY, CDR2 SMNVEV (reference sequence). The CDR3 contains 13 residues. Trimming pared 6 bases from V and 4 bases from J, leaving 12 bases between.

V and J are TRBV7-9 and TRBJ2-1; tentative D call: TRBD2 (5 bases). The CDR3 is made up of 15 amino acids. CDR1 and CDR2 from the germline V gene are SEHNR and FQNEAQ (reference sequence). V gave up 4 bases and J gave up 7 bases, with 17 bases separating them. CDR3 coding DNA: TGTGCCAGCAGCTCAGCGGACGTCGCGACTAATGAGCAGTTCTTC. Its translation: CASSSADVATNEQFF.

The chain combines TRBV6-6 with TRBJ2-1; TRBD2 agrees at 8 bases. V lost 6 bases and J lost 3; bases outside the gene matches: 7. The CDR3 extends over 15 amino acids. Per the germline V gene, CDR1 is MNHNY and CDR2 is SVGAGI (reference sequence). CDR3 in amino acids: CASRALRGDYNEQFF. As DNA, the CDR3 is TGTGCCAGCAGGGCCCTGCGGGGGGACTACAATGAGCAGTTCTTC.

In nucleotides, the CDR3 is TGTGCCAGCAGTTTCGGGATCAGGTCTAGCGGGAGGAGCACAGATACGCAGTATTTT. This sequence encodes CASSFGIRSSGRSTDTQYF. The V gene is TRBV28, the J gene TRBJ2-3; 11 nucleotides align to TRBD2. The CDR3 is 19 residues long. From germline, CDR1 is MDHEN and CDR2 SYDVKM. V gave up 3 bases and J gave up 0 bases; unmatched junction bases: 11. Full variable domain (outside the CDR3, taken from reference TRBV28 and TRBJ2-3): DVKVTQSSRYLVKRTGEKVFLECVQDMDHENMFWYRQDPGLGLRLIYFSYDVKMKEKGDIPEGYSVSREKKERFSLILESASTNQTSMYLCASSFGIRSSGRSTDTQYFGPGTRLTVL.

The genes are TRBV5-4 and TRBJ2-7, with D uncertain. With 1 base removed from V and 2 bases from J, the gap between germline ends came to 10 bases. This CDR3 has 14 amino acids. CDR1 is SGHNT and CDR2 is YYREEE in the germline V gene (reference sequence). This CDR3 is CASSLSENPYEQYF. The CDR3, as DNA: TGTGCCAGCAGCTTGTCGGAGAACCCCTACGAGCAGTACTTC.

The chain couples TRBV4-3 to TRBJ2-7; no firm D call. Trimming took 4 bases from V and 2 from J, leaving 12 bases between them. The CDR3 is made up of 14 amino acids. CDR1 LGHNA and CDR2 YSLEER come from the germline V gene. The CDR3 loop is CASSLKIGPYEQYF. The CDR3 nucleotides read TGCGCCAGCAGCCTTAAAATTGGGCCCTACGAGCAGTACTTC.

This clone was observed a handful of times. This chain connects TRBV9 to TRBJ2-7; 9 bases line up with TRBD2. The ends lost 3 bases at V and 3 bases at J; junction bases unmatched: 1. CDR1 is SGDLS, CDR2 YYNGEE, per germline. The CDR3 runs to 13 residues. In DNA form, the CDR3 reads TGTGCCAGCAGCGCGACTAGCGGCTACGAGCAGTACTTC. It specifies CASSATSGYEQYF. The full variable domain, completed using reference TRBV9 and TRBJ2-7, is DSGVTQTPKHLITATGQRVTLRCSPRSGDLSVYWYQQSLDQGLQFLIQYYNGEERAKGNILERFSAQQFPDLHSELNLSSLELGDSALYFCASSATSGYEQYFGPGTRLTVT.

The genes are TRBV6-1 and TRBJ2-7, with TRBD2 matching over 12 bases. V shed 5 bases and J 4 bases; nucleotides not matched to a gene: 6. The germline V gene has CDR1 MNHNS and CDR2 SASEGT. The CDR3 totals 15 residues. CDR3 amino acids: CASSPGTSGFYEQYF. The CDR3 coding sequence is TGTGCCAGCAGTCCCGGGACTAGCGGGTTTTACGAGCAGTACTTC.

The gene calls are TRBV30 and TRBJ2-7; D perhaps matches TRBD1 (5 bases). Germline V gives CDR1 GTSNPN, CDR2 SVGIG (reference sequence). V lost 0 bases, J lost 7 bases, and 10 bases lay in between. The CDR3 is 12 amino acids. CDR3 amino acids: CAWSVGVGEQYF. Written as DNA, the CDR3 is TGTGCCTGGAGTGTAGGGGTTGGTGAGCAGTACTTC.

Only one count was recorded for this clone. The chain links TRBV28 to TRBJ1-1; no definite D call. Germline CDR1 and CDR2: MDHEN and SYDVKM. Trimming removed 2 bases at V and 4 bases at J, with 17 bases between. This CDR3 contains 16 residues. CDR3 in DNA: TGTGCCAGCAGTTTAAAGCCAGAGGAGTTGGGCACTGAAGCTTTCTTT. Its protein is CASSLKPEELGTEAFF. Filled out from reference TRBV28 and TRBJ1-1, the complete variable domain reads DVKVTQSSRYLVKRTGEKVFLECVQDMDHENMFWYRQDPGLGLRLIYFSYDVKMKEKGDIPEGYSVSREKKERFSLILESASTNQTSMYLCASSLKPEELGTEAFFGQGTRLTVV.

The chain combines TRBV7-6 with TRBJ2-7; D is perhaps TRBD1 (5 bases). The V gene's germline CDR1 is SGHVS and CDR2 FNYEAQ. The CDR3 is 14 residues long. V gave up 0 bases and J gave up 2 bases, with 8 bases separating them. Here the CDR3 reads CASSLADSTYEQYF. DNA of the CDR3: TGTGCCAGCAGCTTAGCAGACAGTACCTACGAGCAGTACTTC. The whole variable domain, filled in from reference TRBV7-6 and TRBJ2-7, reads GAGVSQSPRYKVTKRGQDVALRCDPISGHVSLYWYRQALGQGPEFLTYFNYEAQQDKSGLPNDRFSAERPEGSISTLTIQRTEQRDSAMYRCASSLADSTYEQYFGPGTRLTVT.

The chain is built from TRBV27 and TRBJ1-2; unclear D gene. The CDR3 length is 18 residues. Trimming took off 3 bases at V and 7 bases at J, with 27 bases between the two ends. CDR1 is MNHEY, CDR2 SMNVEV, per germline (reference sequence). CDR3 sequence (DNA): TGTGCCAGCAGTTTGTTCGTGGCTGGGGTGGGCTCCACTAGTGGCTACACCTTC. This sequence encodes CASSLFVAGVGSTSGYTF.

The CDR3 reads CASSSGTSVPLYF. The DNA for the CDR3 is TGTGCCAGCAGCTCCGGGACTAGCGTGCCCTTGTACTTC. J is TRBJ2-7 and V is TRBV9; 10 bases align to TRBD2. CDR3 size: 13 residues. The germline gives CDR1 SGDLS, CDR2 YYNGEE. Trimming at V came to 4 bases and at J to 12 bases, leaving 10 bases not matched to a gene.

The rearrangement joins TRBV6-9 to TRBJ2-7; D uncertain. Looked up from germline, CDR1 is MNHGY and CDR2 is SVAAGI. V was clipped by 8 bases and J by 2 bases, with 7 bases between them. The CDR3 is 11 residues long. Here the CDR3 DNA reads TGTGCCAGCTCAATAACCTACGAGCAGTACTTC. This encodes CASSITYEQYF.

The rearrangement uses TRBV7-2 and TRBJ2-5; 11 bases map to TRBD2. This CDR3 is built from 15 residues. The germline CDR1 and CDR2 sequences are SGHTA and FQGNSA. Trimming removed 4 bases from V and 2 bases from J; junction bases left unmatched: 3. This CDR3 is CASSWGTSGQETQYF. CDR3 sequence (DNA): TGTGCCAGCAGCTGGGGGACTAGCGGACAAGAGACCCAGTACTTC.

The chain carries TRBV7-2 and TRBJ2-7, with 7 bases matching TRBD2. V trimming: 4 bases; J trimming: 2 bases; junction bases outside the gene matches: 8. CDR3 length equals 15 residues. From germline, CDR1 is SGHTA and CDR2 FQGNSA. CDR3 DNA: TGTGCCAGCAGCTACTTTAAGCGGGGAACCTACGAGCAGTACTTC. As protein: CASSYFKRGTYEQYF.

In its sample, this clone was seen once. The chain recombines TRBV2 with TRBJ2-7, with 10 positions matching TRBD2. This CDR3 has 15 amino acids. Per the germline V gene, CDR1 is SNHLY and CDR2 is FYNNEI. Trimming took 2 bases from V and 4 from J; bases not matched to a gene: 5. CDR3 sequence (DNA): TGTGCCAGCAGTGAACCTCTAGCGGGAGCTTACGAGCAGTACTTC. Translating it yields CASSEPLAGAYEQYF.

This rearrangement joins TRBV9 to TRBJ2-3; 7 positions match TRBD2. This CDR3 contains 14 residues. V lost 7 bases, J lost 6 bases, and 11 bases stayed unmatched. Per the germline V gene, CDR1 is SGDLS and CDR2 is YYNGEE. The DNA for the CDR3 is TGTGCCAGCGGCCTAACCAGAGCGGGGGATACGCAGTATTTT. It encodes CASGLTRAGDTQYF.

V and J are TRBV18 and TRBJ2-7; either TRBD1 or TRBD2 may fit D (5 bases each). V was pared by 6 bases and J by 3 bases, with 15 bases between. The V gene's germline CDR1 is KGHSH and CDR2 LQKENI. This CDR3 is 14 amino acids long. The CDR3 DNA reads as TGTGCCAGCTCCCCGAAAGGGACCCTCTACGAGCAGTACTTC. Translated, it gives CASSPKGTLYEQYF.